The 28 T cell receptor beta chains presented below share a single source sample, sequenced in a study of identical twins. TCRdb ran MiXCR on the 5' RACE reads and lists one entry per CDR3 protein. The sample contains hundreds of thousands of distinct CDR3 sequences, around 7.4% of which appear only once. Separately, the same data were catalogued under a study of yellow fever vaccine responses in identical twins.

Input material: PBMCs. These receptors came from a woman aged 18-29 years in good health.

At least ten counts were recorded for this clonotype. The CDR3 region has the DNA TGTGCCACTGCGTTAACAGGGCGCCCCACAGATACGCAGTATTTT. This translates into CATALTGRPTDTQYF. V gene TRBV24-1 combines with J gene TRBJ2-3, with a weak D call TRBD1 (6 bases). Trimming shortened V by 10 bases and J by 2 bases, and 18 bases separated the two germline ends. The CDR3 is 15 amino acids. Germline lookup yields CDR1 KGHDR and CDR2 SFDVKD.

Ten or more counts support this clonotype. The rearrangement links TRBV12-3 or TRBV12-4 to TRBJ1-2; D remains unclear. This CDR3 is 14 amino acids long. Trimming removed 2 bases at V and 6 bases at J, with 13 bases between. CDR3 nucleotides: TGTGCCAGCAGTTTAAGGGTTGGGAAGAATGGCTACACCTTC. Translated, it gives CASSLRVGKNGYTF.

In its sample, this clonotype was seen many times. The chain links TRBV12-3 or TRBV12-4 to TRBJ2-3; D might be TRBD2 (6 bases). Trimming stripped 5 bases from V and 2 bases from J, with 17 bases between. The CDR3 has 16 amino acids. The CDR3 nucleotides read TGTGCCAGCAGTCCCGGGACTCATTATTACACAGATACGCAGTATTTT. Its translation: CASSPGTHYYTDTQYF.

The table lists this clonotype with many counts. The J gene is TRBJ1-2, the V gene TRBV27; tentative D call: TRBD1 (6 bases). Germline lookup yields CDR1 MNHEY and CDR2 SMNVEV (reference sequence). CDR3 size: 16 residues. V was cut by 5 bases and J by 3 bases, with 19 bases left in between. Written as DNA, the CDR3 is TGTGCCAGCAGTCCCGTTGGCCAGGGGTATGACTATGGCTACACCTTC. Its protein is CASSPVGQGYDYGYTF.

The chain uses TRBV29-1 and TRBJ2-6; D is perhaps TRBD2 (6 bases). Germline V gives CDR1 SQVTM, CDR2 ANQGSEA. The CDR3 runs to 15 residues. V was pared by 4 bases and J by 2 bases, with 12 bases between. CDR3 residues: CSVGRERAGANVLTF. CDR3 sequence (DNA): TGCAGCGTTGGCCGGGAGCGGGCTGGGGCCAACGTCCTGACTTTC. Filled out from reference TRBV29-1 and TRBJ2-6, the complete variable domain reads SAVISQKPSRDICQRGTSLTIQCQVDSQVTMMFWYRQQPGQSLTLIATANQGSEATYESGFVIDKFPISRPNLTFSTLTVSNMSPEDSSIYLCSVGRERAGANVLTFGAGSRLTVL.

This clonotype was recorded a few times. The chain combines TRBV2 with TRBJ1-6; D ambiguous. The CDR3 length is 12 residues. Germline V gene lookup returns CDR1 SNHLY and CDR2 FYNNEI. Between the trimmed V and J ends, which lost 5 bases and 9 bases, there was a span of 8 bases. The CDR3 spells CASSLDPSPLHF. For the CDR3, the DNA is TGTGCCAGCAGTCTAGACCCTTCACCCCTCCACTTT.

This clonotype was detected only a few times. The chain carries TRBV2 and TRBJ2-1; D is perhaps TRBD2 (6 bases). CDR1 is SNHLY, CDR2 FYNNEI, per germline. Trimming took off 5 bases at V and 6 bases at J, with 14 bases between the two ends. This CDR3 has 14 residues. CDR3 in amino acids: CASSRVDSGNEQFF. CDR3 nucleotides: TGTGCCAGCAGTCGCGTGGATAGCGGCAATGAGCAGTTCTTC. Full variable domain (outside the CDR3, taken from reference TRBV2 and TRBJ2-1): EPEVTQTPSHQVTQMGQEVILRCVPISNHLYFYWYRQILGQKVEFLVSFYNNEISEKSEIFDDQFSVERPDGSNFTLKIRSTKLEDSAMYFCASSRVDSGNEQFFGPGTRLTVL.

The table lists this clonotype with many counts. The chain uses TRBV20-1 and TRBJ1-3; 8 bases agree with TRBD1. V trimming: 5 bases; J trimming: 8 bases; junction bases outside the gene matches: 11. The CDR3 runs to 14 residues. Looked up from germline, CDR1 is DFQATT and CDR2 is SNEGSKA (reference sequence). CDR3 nucleotides: TGCAGTGCTGGGGACAGGATGTCTGGGGACACCATATATTTT. Its protein product is CSAGDRMSGDTIYF.

J is TRBJ2-7 and V is TRBV28; 9 bases line up with TRBD1. The CDR3 is 14 residues long. Germline V gene sequence: CDR1 MDHEN, CDR2 SYDVKM. J gave up 4 bases and V 5 bases, and 6 bases lay outside the gene matches. CDR3 region: CASSMGQGGYEQYF. In DNA, the CDR3 is TGTGCCAGCAGTATGGGACAGGGTGGGTACGAGCAGTACTTC.

This clonotype was recorded at least ten times. V gene TRBV12-3 or TRBV12-4 combines with J gene TRBJ2-7; D call uncertain. The CDR3 length is 12 residues. Trimming took off 3 bases at V and 2 bases at J, with 5 bases between the two ends. CDR3 protein: CASSFSPYEQYF. DNA for the CDR3: TGTGCCAGCAGTTTTTCCCCCTACGAGCAGTACTTC.

The J gene is TRBJ2-1, the V gene TRBV28; tentatively, D is TRBD2 (5 bases). CDR3 length equals 13 residues. Trimming removed 8 bases at V and 8 bases at J, with 16 bases between. Germline lookup yields CDR1 MDHEN and CDR2 SYDVKM. The CDR3 reads CASRRGVRDEQFF. The CDR3 coding sequence is TGTGCCAGCCGAAGAGGAGTGAGGGATGAGCAGTTCTTC.

This clonotype was seen repeatedly, ten times or more. The CDR3 spells CASSLEYSNQPQHF. Written as DNA, the CDR3 is TGTGCCAGCAGCCTCGAATATAGCAATCAGCCCCAGCATTTT. This chain links TRBV12-3 or TRBV12-4 with TRBJ1-5; no definite D call. V gave up 6 bases and J gave up 0 bases, with 9 bases separating them. The CDR3 runs 14 residues.

This chain connects TRBV9 to TRBJ2-1; D uncertain. Germline V lookup: CDR1 SGDLS, CDR2 YYNGEE. The CDR3 runs to 16 residues. Trimming shortened V by 0 bases and J by 7 bases, and 17 bases separated the two germline ends. CDR3 region: CASSVVPTPTRNEQFF. CDR3 nucleotides: TGTGCCAGCAGCGTAGTCCCCACCCCGACCCGAAATGAGCAGTTCTTC.

This clonotype was seen a few times. V gene TRBV28 combines with J gene TRBJ2-5; D might be TRBD1 (5 bases). The germline V gene encodes CDR1 MDHEN and CDR2 SYDVKM. V was shortened by 5 bases and J by 5 bases, with 15 bases between the two germline ends. The CDR3 consists of 14 residues. This CDR3 is CASSPGQFYETQYF. The CDR3 DNA sequence: TGTGCCAGCAGTCCAGGACAATTTTATGAGACCCAGTACTTC.

There are a few counts of this clonotype. The rearrangement uses TRBV27 and TRBJ2-2; possibly TRBD1 or TRBD2 for D (6 bases each). The germline V gene has CDR1 MNHEY and CDR2 SMNVEV (reference sequence). Trimming shortened V by 5 bases and J by 6 bases, and 16 bases separated the two germline ends. The CDR3 runs to 15 residues. CDR3 coding DNA: TGTGCCAGCAGTCCTCGGAGGGGGTGGTCCGGGGAGCTGTTTTTT. It is translated as CASSPRRGWSGELFF.

This clonotype occurred a few times. The junction departs from germline at one end; a sequencing error may be responsible. The gene calls are TRBV11-2 and TRBJ2-1; 10 bases map to TRBD2. Looked up from germline, CDR1 is SGHAT and CDR2 is FQNNGV. This CDR3 is built from 15 residues. This CDR3 reads CANSLGGLAVNEQFF. CDR3 sequence (DNA): TGTGCCAACAGCTTAGGCGGACTAGCGGTCAATGAGCAGTTCTTC.

This clonotype was found a few times. The V call is TRBV7-2, the J call TRBJ2-1, with D unresolved. CDR3 length equals 15 residues. The V and J ends lost 1 base and 6 bases respectively, with 13 bases between them. Germline CDR1 SGHTA, CDR2 FQGNSA. The CDR3 spells CASSLVSGPSNEQFF. The CDR3 DNA reads as TGTGCCAGCAGCTTAGTTTCCGGCCCATCCAATGAGCAGTTCTTC.

This clonotype turned up a few times. V gene TRBV24-1 combines with J gene TRBJ2-1, with D possibly matching TRBD2 (5 bases). V was shortened by 4 bases and J by 9 bases, with 9 bases between the two germline ends. Germline V gene data show CDR1 as KGHDR and CDR2 as SFDVKD. The CDR3 consists of 12 residues. CDR3 amino acids: CATSEMAGEQFF. The CDR3 bases are TGTGCCACCAGTGAGATGGCGGGTGAGCAGTTCTTC.

This clonotype was found many times. V is TRBV5-1 and J is TRBJ2-5, with a weak D call TRBD1 (6 bases). Germline values: CDR1 SGHRS, CDR2 YFSETQ. V was trimmed by 0 bases and J by 2 bases, leaving 17 bases between them. There are 17 residues in the CDR3. CDR3 DNA sequence: TGCGCCAGCAGCTTGGGGCAGGGGATTACATCTCAAGAGACCCAGTACTTC. Protein product: CASSLGQGITSQETQYF.

The gene calls are TRBV7-9 and TRBJ2-3; D is unresolved. Germline V gives CDR1 SEHNR, CDR2 FQNEAQ (reference sequence). The CDR3 loop spans 15 amino acids. V was clipped by 3 bases and J by 0 bases, with 10 bases between them. The CDR3 nucleotides are TGTGCCAGCAGCTTTCGCCCCTCGAGCACAGATACGCAGTATTTT. Protein product: CASSFRPSSTDTQYF.

In this sample, this clonotype turned up a few times. This chain joins TRBV6-1 and TRBJ2-1; D unclear. The CDR3 length is 14 residues. Looked up from germline, CDR1 is MNHNS and CDR2 is SASEGT. V lost 8 bases to trimming and J lost 12 bases, with 23 bases between them. The CDR3 nucleotides are TGTGCCAGCTCCCCCCAGCGCCAGTCTGTCGGGCAGTTCTTC. Translation gives CASSPQRQSVGQFF.

V usage is TRBV6-5 and J usage is TRBJ2-7; no clear D. With 2 bases removed from V and 1 base from J, the gap between germline ends came to 12 bases. CDR3 length: 15 residues. Germline CDR1 MNHEY, CDR2 SVGAGI. The CDR3 protein is CASSYPRLFSYEQYV. CDR3 coding DNA: TGTGCCAGCAGTTACCCGAGGCTATTTTCCTACGAGCAGTACGTC.

This chain connects TRBV6-1 to TRBJ2-1; 12 bases fit TRBD2. The CDR3 length is 15 residues. Germline trimming cut 6 bases from V and 7 bases from J; bases unmatched to any gene: 7. From germline, CDR1 is MNHNS and CDR2 SASEGT. In nucleotides, the CDR3 is TGTGCCAGCAGCCGGACTAGCGGGAAGGTTAATGAGCAGTTCTTC. Translation: CASSRTSGKVNEQFF.

This clonotype was counted at least ten times. The rearrangement uses TRBV4-1 and TRBJ2-6; no clear D gene. Germline V gene data show CDR1 as MGHRA and CDR2 as YSYEKL. The CDR3 extends over 16 amino acids. V lost 0 bases, J lost 0 bases, and 6 bases lay in between. The CDR3 spells CASSQEYSSGANVLTF. CDR3 in DNA: TGCGCCAGCAGCCAAGAGTACAGCTCTGGGGCCAACGTCCTGACTTTC.

The rearrangement uses TRBV12-3 or TRBV12-4 and TRBJ2-4; D might be TRBD1 (6 bases). Trimming removed 1 base from V and 2 bases from J, with 9 bases in between. The CDR3 totals 15 residues. CDR3 sequence (DNA): TGTGCCAGCAGTTTAGGGCAGGGGCCCAAAAACATTCAGTACTTC. The encoded protein is CASSLGQGPKNIQYF.

This chain links TRBV2 with TRBJ1-1; a possible D gene is TRBD1 (6 bases). Germline V gene data show CDR1 as SNHLY and CDR2 as FYNNEI. The CDR3 covers 12 residues. Trimming stripped 4 bases from V and 6 bases from J, with 9 bases between. This CDR3 reads CASSARQAEAFF. The DNA of the CDR3 is TGTGCCAGCAGTGCCCGACAGGCTGAAGCTTTCTTT.

The chain employs TRBV2 and TRBJ2-1, with unresolved D. This CDR3 region has 13 residues. V lost 4 bases and J lost 4, with 8 bases in between. Germline CDR1 and CDR2: SNHLY and FYNNEI. The CDR3 reads CASSGTQYNEQFF. The DNA for the CDR3 is TGTGCCAGCAGTGGGACCCAATACAATGAGCAGTTCTTC.

Many counts were recorded for this clonotype. The chain couples TRBV12-3 or TRBV12-4 to TRBJ2-2, with 13 bases identical to TRBD2. V lost 7 bases, J lost 7 bases, and 3 bases stayed unmatched. The CDR3 contains 14 residues. The CDR3, as DNA: TGTGCCAGCACACTAGCGGGAGGGTTCGGGGAGCTGTTTTTT. Translated, it gives CASTLAGGFGELFF.